This is a list of T cell receptor beta chains from one sample in a study of T cells after yellow fever vaccination. TCRdb passed the 5' RACE reads through MiXCR, listing each CDR3 protein once. The sample shows about 240,000 distinct CDR3 sequences, about 7.1% of them seen only once. The specimen was CD4+ T cells sorted from PBMCs, collected 15 days after the yellow fever booster vaccination. The receptors originated from a young man who received the YFV17D yellow fever vaccine. CDR3s include the opening cysteine and the closing phenylalanine or tryptophan. The D gene is left open where the match is weak. The size entry is marked missing in some rows and otherwise reads once, few, many or a size class.

TRBJ2-7	-	TRBV5-4	TRBD2	CASSAGTSRDEQYF	TGTGCCAGCAGCGCCGGGACTAGTCGTGACGAGCAGTACTTC
TRBJ2-4	few	TRBV27	-	CASSQSRDRNIQYF	TGTGCCAGCAGCCAGTCTAGGGATCGGAACATTCAGTACTTC
TRBJ1-2	many	TRBV14	TRBD1	CASSLTLQGDGYTF	TGTGCCAGCAGCCTCACCCTGCAGGGGGACGGCTACACCTTC
TRBJ1-2	-	TRBV27	-	CASSLKGKDYGYTF	TGTGCCAGCAGTTTAAAGGGAAAAGACTATGGCTACACCTTC
TRBJ2-5	-	TRBV7-9	-	CASSNPGDLETQYF	TGTGCCAGCAGCAATCCAGGGGATTTGGAGACCCAGTACTTC
TRBJ2-7	few	TRBV18	-	CASSPPPTEATREQYF	TGTGCCAGCTCACCACCCCCAACAGAGGCAACGCGCGAGCAGTACTTC
TRBJ2-7	-	TRBV7-8	-	CASSPRWLAHEQYF	TGTGCCAGCAGCCCCCGTTGGCTAGCCCACGAGCAGTACTTC
TRBJ2-3	-	TRBV29-1	TRBD2	CSVRLGGTSLVVKDTDTQYF	TGCAGCGTTCGACTCGGGGGGACTAGCCTGGTGGTAAAGGACACAGATACGCAGTATTTT
TRBJ2-3	-	TRBV29-1	-	CSVNAGGLLDTQYF	TGCAGCGTTAATGCCGGGGGGCTATTAGATACGCAGTATTTT
TRBJ2-7	few	TRBV20-1	TRBD2	CSASGTSGTGGLRDEQYF	TGCAGTGCCTCCGGGACTAGCGGAACGGGGGGCCTACGGGACGAGCAGTACTTC
TRBJ2-3	many	TRBV6-1	-	CASSPPPGDDSGSTDTQYF	TGTGCCAGCAGCCCACCCCCTGGGGATGATAGCGGCAGCACAGATACGCAGTATTTT
TRBJ2-7	-	TRBV5-1	-	CASSFEGVQYF	TGCGCCAGCAGCTTCGAAGGTGTGCAGTACTTC
TRBJ2-2	many	TRBV6-1	TRBD2	CASRDRDYSTGELFF	TGTGCCAGCAGAGACCGGGACTACTCCACCGGGGAGCTGTTTTTT
TRBJ2-3	few	TRBV20-1	-	CSASLISFSTDTQYF	TGCAGTGCCTCACTAATTTCCTTTAGCACAGATACGCAGTATTTT
TRBJ2-1	many	TRBV20-1	TRBD1	CSAARLSLDRDHSYNEQFF	TGCAGTGCCGCCCGCTTAAGTCTGGACAGGGACCACTCCTACAATGAGCAGTTCTTC
TRBJ2-6	many	TRBV7-8	-	CASSLAQGHLSGANVLTF	TGTGCCAGCAGCTTAGCGCAGGGACACCTCTCTGGGGCCAACGTCCTGACTTTC
TRBJ2-2	few	TRBV5-1	TRBD2	CASSLTGTSGTDTGELFF	TGCGCCAGCAGCTTGACCGGGACTAGCGGGACTGACACCGGGGAGCTGTTTTTT
TRBJ2-1	-	TRBV12-5	TRBD2	CASGFELAGYNEQFF	TGTGCTAGTGGTTTCGAGCTAGCGGGATACAATGAGCAGTTCTTC
TRBJ1-1	-	TRBV24-1	TRBD1	CATSEGPTGGRTEAFF	TGTGCCACCAGTGAAGGACCGACAGGGGGCCGAACTGAAGCTTTCTTT
TRBJ1-5	few	TRBV19	-	CASSETGASNQPQHF	TGTGCCAGTAGTGAGACAGGAGCCAGCAATCAGCCCCAGCATTTT
TRBJ1-1	many	TRBV5-1	-	CASKTAMNTEAFF	TGCGCCAGCAAAACAGCCATGAACACTGAAGCTTTCTTT
TRBJ2-3	many	TRBV7-2	-	CASSLVARDTQYF	TGTGCCAGCAGCTTAGTAGCGAGGGATACGCAGTATTTT